A selection of T cell receptor beta chains follows, all from one sample in a study of CD8 T cells in Susac syndrome. TCRdb re-derived calls from the immunoSEQ multiplex PCR reads in MiXCR, one entry per CDR3 protein. The data hold approximately 220,000 distinct CDR3 sequences, with roughly 94% observed a single time. Sequencing was carried out using CD4+ T cells from PBMCs. The source of these receptors is a human donor with multiple sclerosis. Each CDR3 is given with its conserved first and last residue. Each record gives: clone size, J gene, D gene, V gene, CDR3 protein, CDR3 DNA. A D gene is named only where the DNA matches it firmly. Some rows have no size entry. The others give once, few or many, or a class for an expanded clone.

once TRBJ2-3 TRBD1 TRBV5-4 CASSSLQGSTDTQYF TGTGCCAGCAGCTCATTACAGGGGAGCACAGATACGCAGTATTTT
. TRBJ1-1 . TRBV20-1 CSARWDTRTRPREAFF TGCAGTGCTAGGTGGGACACTAGAACCCGGCCCCGTGAAGCTTTCTTT
. TRBJ1-5 . TRBV30 CAWSVLGVLGQPQHF TGTGCCTGGAGTGTACTTGGGGTTTTGGGTCAGCCCCAGCATTTT
. TRBJ2-1 . TRBV6-2/TRBV6-3 CASSSSGGAGRYNEQFF TGTGCCAGCAGTTCCTCAGGAGGGGCAGGTCGGTACAATGAGCAGTTCTTC
once TRBJ1-6 . TRBV5-6 CASTRGWGSPLHF TGTGCCAGCACCCGTGGATGGGGTTCACCCCTCCACTTT
. TRBJ2-3 TRBD2 TRBV20-1 CSAEGGTSGDVDTQYF TGCAGTGCTGAGGGGGGTACTAGCGGGGACGTAGATACGCAGTATTTT
. TRBJ1-6 TRBD1 TRBV30 CAWSPGTGESPLHF TGTGCCTGGAGTCCCGGGACAGGGGAATCACCCCTCCACTTT
. TRBJ1-2 . TRBV6-5 CASSRGVGGYTF TGTGCCAGCAGCCGTGGGGTCGGCGGCTACACCTTC
. TRBJ1-2 . TRBV9 CASSPTPGDYGYTF TGTGCCAGCAGCCCCACCCCAGGGGACTATGGCTACACCTTC
. TRBJ2-3 . TRBV6-2/TRBV6-3 CASRATGDTQYF TGTGCCAGCAGGGCCACGGGAGATACGCAGTATTTT
. TRBJ2-1 . TRBV6-6 CASSSRGQYYNEQFF TGTGCCAGCAGTTCTCGCGGACAGTATTACAATGAGCAGTTCTTC
once TRBJ1-6 TRBD1 TRBV7-2 CASSPGTGGLHF TGTGCCAGCAGCCCGGGGACAGGGGGCCTCCACTTT
. TRBJ2-1 TRBD1 TRBV7-3 CASLPGQAFNEQFF TGTGCCAGTCTACCGGGACAGGCCTTCAATGAGCAGTTCTTC
. TRBJ1-1 . TRBV12-3/TRBV12-4 CASRLGPNTEAFF TGTGCCAGCAGGCTAGGCCCCAACACTGAAGCTTTCTTT
. TRBJ2-3 . TRBV7-2 CASSLVGDQRTDTQYF TGTGCCAGCAGCCTCGTGGGGGATCAACGGACAGATACGCAGTATTTT
. TRBJ2-3 . TRBV20-1 CSADDRTPIRYF TGCAGTGCTGACGACCGGACCCCGATTAGGTATTTT
. TRBJ1-1 . TRBV3-1 CASSRSSSGPEAFF TGTGCCAGCAGCCGATCCTCCTCGGGTCCTGAAGCTTTCTTT
. TRBJ2-1 TRBD2 TRBV24-1 CATSDPGPGGMNEQFF TGTGCCACCAGTGACCCCGGGCCCGGGGGGATGAATGAGCAGTTCTTC
. TRBJ2-7 . TRBV12-3/TRBV12-4 CASSPPISHEQYF TGTGCCAGCAGTCCGCCTATTTCACACGAGCAGTACTTC
once TRBJ1-2 TRBD1 TRBV30 CAWNTPHRGDNYGYTF TGTGCCTGGAACACACCCCACAGGGGGGATAACTATGGCTACACCTTC
. TRBJ2-3 . TRBV4-1 CASSQDLRSTDTQYF TGCGCCAGCAGCCAAGATCTCAGGAGCACAGATACGCAGTATTTT
. TRBJ2-4 TRBD1 TRBV4-2 CASSQGTGYRSAKNIQYF TGTGCCAGCAGCCAAGGGACAGGGTATAGGTCGGCCAAAAACATTCAGTACTTC
. TRBJ2-3 TRBD1 TRBV7-8 CASSPRQGTVLTGTQYF TGTGCCAGCAGCCCAAGACAGGGAACGGTTCTAACCGGTACGCAGTATTTT